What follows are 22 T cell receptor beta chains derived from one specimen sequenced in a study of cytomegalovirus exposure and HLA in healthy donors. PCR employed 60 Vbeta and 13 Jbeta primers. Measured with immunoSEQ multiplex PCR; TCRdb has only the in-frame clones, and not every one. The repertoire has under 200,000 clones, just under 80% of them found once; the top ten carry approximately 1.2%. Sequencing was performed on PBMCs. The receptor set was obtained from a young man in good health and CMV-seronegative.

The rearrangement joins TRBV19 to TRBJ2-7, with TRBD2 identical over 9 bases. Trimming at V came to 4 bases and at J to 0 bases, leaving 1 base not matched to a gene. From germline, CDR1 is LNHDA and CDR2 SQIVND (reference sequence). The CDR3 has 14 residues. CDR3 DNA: TGTGCCAGTAGTACGACTAGCGGCTCCTACGAGCAGTACTTC. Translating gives CASSTTSGSYEQYF.

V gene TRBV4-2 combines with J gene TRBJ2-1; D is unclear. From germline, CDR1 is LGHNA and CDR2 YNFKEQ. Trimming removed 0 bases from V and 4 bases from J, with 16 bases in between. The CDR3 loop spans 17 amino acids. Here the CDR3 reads CASSQDFLGSPYNEQFF. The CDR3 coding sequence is TGTGCCAGCAGCCAAGACTTCCTGGGCTCGCCTTACAATGAGCAGTTCTTC.

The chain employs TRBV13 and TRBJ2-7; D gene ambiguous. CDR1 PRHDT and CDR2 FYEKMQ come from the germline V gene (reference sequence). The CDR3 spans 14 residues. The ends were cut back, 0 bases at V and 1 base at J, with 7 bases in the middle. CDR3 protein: CASSLGAPSYEQYF. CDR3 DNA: TGTGCCAGCAGCTTAGGGGCCCCTTCCTACGAGCAGTACTTC.

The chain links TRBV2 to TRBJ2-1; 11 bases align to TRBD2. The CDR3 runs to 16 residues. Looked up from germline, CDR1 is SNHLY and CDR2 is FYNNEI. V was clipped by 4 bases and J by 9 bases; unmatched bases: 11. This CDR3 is CASSGFSGGGVSEQFF. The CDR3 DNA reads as TGTGCCAGCAGTGGCTTTAGCGGGGGGGGAGTAAGTGAGCAGTTCTTC.

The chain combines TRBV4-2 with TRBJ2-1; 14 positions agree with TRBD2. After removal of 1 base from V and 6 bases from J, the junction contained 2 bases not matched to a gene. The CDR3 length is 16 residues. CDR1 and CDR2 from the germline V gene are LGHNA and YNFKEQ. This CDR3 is CASSQAGTSGGNEQFF. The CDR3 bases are TGTGCCAGCAGCCAAGCCGGGACTAGCGGGGGCAATGAGCAGTTCTTC.

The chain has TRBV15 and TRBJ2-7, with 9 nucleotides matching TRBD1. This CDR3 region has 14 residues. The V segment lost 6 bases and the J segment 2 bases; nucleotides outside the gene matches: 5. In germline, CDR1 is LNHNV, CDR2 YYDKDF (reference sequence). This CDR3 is CATRMTGGAYEQYF. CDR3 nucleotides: TGTGCCACCAGAATGACAGGGGGAGCCTACGAGCAGTACTTC. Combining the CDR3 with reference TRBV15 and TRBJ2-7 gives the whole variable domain DAMVIQNPRYQVTQFGKPVTLSCSQTLNHNVMYWYQQKSSQAPKLLFHYYDKDFNNEADTPDNFQSRRPNTSFCFLDIRSPGLGDTAMYLCATRMTGGAYEQYFGPGTRLTVT.

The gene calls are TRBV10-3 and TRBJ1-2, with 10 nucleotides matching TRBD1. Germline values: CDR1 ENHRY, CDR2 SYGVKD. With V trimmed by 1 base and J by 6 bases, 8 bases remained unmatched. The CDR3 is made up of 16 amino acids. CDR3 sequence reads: CAISELWDRGSDGYTF. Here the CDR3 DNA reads TGTGCCATCAGTGAGTTATGGGACAGGGGATCCGATGGCTACACCTTC.

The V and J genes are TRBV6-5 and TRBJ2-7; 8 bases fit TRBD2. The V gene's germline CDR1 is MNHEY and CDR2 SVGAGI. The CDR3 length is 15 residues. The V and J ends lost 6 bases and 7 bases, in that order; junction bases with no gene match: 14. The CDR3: CASSSLLAGLLEQYF. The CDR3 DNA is TGTGCCAGCAGCTCGCTCCTAGCGGGCCTCCTTGAGCAGTACTTC.

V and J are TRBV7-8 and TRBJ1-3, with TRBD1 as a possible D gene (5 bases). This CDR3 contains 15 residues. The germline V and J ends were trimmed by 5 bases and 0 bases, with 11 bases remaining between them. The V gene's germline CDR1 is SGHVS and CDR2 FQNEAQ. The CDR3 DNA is TGTGCCAGCAGCGGCGACAGCTCCTCTGGAAACACCATATATTTT. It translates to CASSGDSSSGNTIYF.

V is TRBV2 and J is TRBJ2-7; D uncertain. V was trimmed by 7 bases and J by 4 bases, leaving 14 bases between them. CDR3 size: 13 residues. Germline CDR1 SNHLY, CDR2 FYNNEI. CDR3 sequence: CASTPERLYEQYF. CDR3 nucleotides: TGTGCCAGCACCCCCGAGAGACTTTACGAGCAGTACTTC.

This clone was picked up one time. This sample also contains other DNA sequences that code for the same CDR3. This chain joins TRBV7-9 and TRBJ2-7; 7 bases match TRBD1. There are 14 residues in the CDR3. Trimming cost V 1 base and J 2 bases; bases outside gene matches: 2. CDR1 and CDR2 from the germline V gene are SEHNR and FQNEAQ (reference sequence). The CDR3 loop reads CASSLGQGAYEQYF. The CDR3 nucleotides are TGTGCCAGCAGCTTAGGGCAGGGGGCCTACGAGCAGTACTTC.

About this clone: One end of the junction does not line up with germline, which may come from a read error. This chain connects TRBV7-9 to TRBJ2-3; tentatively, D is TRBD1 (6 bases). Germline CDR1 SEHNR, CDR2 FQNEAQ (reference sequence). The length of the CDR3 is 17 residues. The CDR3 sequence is CSSRPAAPGVSTDTQYF. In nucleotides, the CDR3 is TGTTCCAGCAGACCCGCCGCCCCAGGGGTTAGCACAGATACGCAGTATTTT.

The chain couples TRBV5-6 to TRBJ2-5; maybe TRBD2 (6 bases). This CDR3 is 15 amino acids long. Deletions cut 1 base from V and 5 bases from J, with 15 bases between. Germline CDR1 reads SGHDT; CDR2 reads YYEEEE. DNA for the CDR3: TGTGCCAGCAGCTTGATCGGCGGGACTCGGGAGACCCAGTACTTC. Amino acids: CASSLIGGTRETQYF.

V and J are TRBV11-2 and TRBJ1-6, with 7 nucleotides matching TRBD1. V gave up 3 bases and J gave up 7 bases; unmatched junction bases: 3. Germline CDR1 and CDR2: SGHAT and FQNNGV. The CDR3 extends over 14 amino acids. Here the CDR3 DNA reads TGTGCCAGCAGCTTCGACAGGGTAAATTCACCCCTCCACTTT. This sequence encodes CASSFDRVNSPLHF.

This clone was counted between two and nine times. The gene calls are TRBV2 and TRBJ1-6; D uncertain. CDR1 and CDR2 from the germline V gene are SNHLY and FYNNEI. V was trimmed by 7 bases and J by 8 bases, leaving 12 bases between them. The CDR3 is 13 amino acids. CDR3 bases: TGTGCCAGCACCTTCAGGAGGGATTCACCCCTCCACTTT. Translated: CASTFRRDSPLHF.

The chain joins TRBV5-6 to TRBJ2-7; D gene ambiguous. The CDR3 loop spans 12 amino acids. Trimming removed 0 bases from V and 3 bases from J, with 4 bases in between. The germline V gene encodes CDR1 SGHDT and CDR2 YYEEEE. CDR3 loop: CASSLARYEQYF. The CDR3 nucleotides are TGTGCCAGCAGCTTGGCCCGCTACGAGCAGTACTTC. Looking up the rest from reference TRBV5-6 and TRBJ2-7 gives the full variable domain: DAGVTQSPTHLIKTRGQQVTLRCSPKSGHDTVSWYQQALGQGPQFIFQYYEEEERQRGNFPDRFSGHQFPNYSSELNVNALLLGDSALYLCASSLARYEQYFGPGTRLTVT.

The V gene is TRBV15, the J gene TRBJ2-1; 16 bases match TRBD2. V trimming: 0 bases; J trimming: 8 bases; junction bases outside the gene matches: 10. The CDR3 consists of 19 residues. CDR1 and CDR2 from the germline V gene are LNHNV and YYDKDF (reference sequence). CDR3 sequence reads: CATSRDRGLAGGPGDEQFF. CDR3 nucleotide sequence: TGTGCCACCAGCAGAGATCGGGGACTAGCGGGAGGGCCTGGGGATGAGCAGTTCTTC.

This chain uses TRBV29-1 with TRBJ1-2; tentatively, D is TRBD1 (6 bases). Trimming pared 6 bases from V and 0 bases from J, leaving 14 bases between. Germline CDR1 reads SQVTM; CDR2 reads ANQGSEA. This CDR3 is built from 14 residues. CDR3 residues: CSVTRGGSNYGYTF. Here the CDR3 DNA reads TGCAGCGTCACGAGGGGGGGATCTAACTATGGCTACACCTTC. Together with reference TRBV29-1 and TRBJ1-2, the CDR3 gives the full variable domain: SAVISQKPSRDICQRGTSLTIQCQVDSQVTMMFWYRQQPGQSLTLIATANQGSEATYESGFVIDKFPISRPNLTFSTLTVSNMSPEDSSIYLCSVTRGGSNYGYTFGSGTRLTVV.

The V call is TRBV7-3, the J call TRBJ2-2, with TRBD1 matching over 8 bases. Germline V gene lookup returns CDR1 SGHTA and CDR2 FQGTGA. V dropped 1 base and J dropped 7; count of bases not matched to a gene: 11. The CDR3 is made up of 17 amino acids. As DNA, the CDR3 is TGTGCCAGCAGCTTAATTGGTTCAGGGGGCCGGAGCGGGGAGCTGTTTTTT. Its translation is CASSLIGSGGRSGELFF.

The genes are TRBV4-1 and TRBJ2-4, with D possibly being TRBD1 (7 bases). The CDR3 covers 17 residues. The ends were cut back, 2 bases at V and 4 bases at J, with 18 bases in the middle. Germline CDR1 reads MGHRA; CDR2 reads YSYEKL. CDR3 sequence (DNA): TGCGCCAGCAGCCAATCCGCGGGACAGAGTAATAAAAACATTCAGTACTTC. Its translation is CASSQSAGQSNKNIQYF.

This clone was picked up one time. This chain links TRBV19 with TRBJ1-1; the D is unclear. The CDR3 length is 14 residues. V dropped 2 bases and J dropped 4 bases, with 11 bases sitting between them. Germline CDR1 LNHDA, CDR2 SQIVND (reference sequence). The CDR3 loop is CASSINRDSTEAFF. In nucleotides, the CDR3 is TGTGCCAGTAGTATAAACAGAGATAGCACTGAAGCTTTCTTT.

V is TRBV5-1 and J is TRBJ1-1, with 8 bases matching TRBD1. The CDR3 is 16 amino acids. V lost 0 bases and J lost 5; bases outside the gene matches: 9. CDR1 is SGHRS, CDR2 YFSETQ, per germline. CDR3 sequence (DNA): TGCGCCAGCAGCTTGGCTCGCATTCAGGGGGCAACTGAAGCTTTCTTT. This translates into CASSLARIQGATEAFF.